The 22 T cell receptor beta chains presented below share a single source sample, sequenced in a study of OX40 agonist ivuxolimab in advanced cancers. Sequencing was performed with immunoSEQ multiplex PCR; in TCRdb, only in-frame clones are kept and a portion is missing. This table has 98,000 or so clones, 90% to 95% appearing once. The sample was CD4+ or CD8+ T cells sorted from blood, taken in a trial of the OX40 agonist ivuxolimab. Source of these receptors: an adult with an advanced solid tumor such as melanoma, head and neck, liver or kidney cancer.

The chain's CDR3 is CASSPPGGTPGANVLTF. Written as DNA, the CDR3 is TGTGCCAGCTCACCACCGGGGGGCACCCCTGGGGCCAACGTCCTGACTTTC. The rearrangement links TRBV18 to TRBJ2-6, with D perhaps TRBD1 or TRBD2 (6 bases each). Trimming stripped 0 bases from V and 2 bases from J, with 11 bases between. This CDR3 is built from 17 residues. CDR1 is KGHSH, CDR2 LQKENI, per germline.

J is TRBJ1-5 and V is TRBV6-1, with TRBD1 matching 9 bases. Germline CDR1 reads MNHNS; CDR2 reads SASEGT. Trimming cost V 1 base and J 2 bases; bases outside gene matches: 12. The CDR3 has 19 amino acids. CDR3 loop: CASSEGDRGIILGNQPQHF. The DNA for the CDR3 is TGTGCCAGCAGTGAAGGAGACAGGGGGATAATATTGGGCAATCAGCCCCAGCATTTT.

The chain combines TRBV25-1 with TRBJ1-1; D might be TRBD1 (5 bases). The V and J ends lost 4 bases and 5 bases respectively, with 8 bases between them. CDR1 and CDR2 (germline): MGHDK, SYGVNS. The CDR3 consists of 12 residues. The CDR3: CASSAGGTEAFF. As DNA, the CDR3 is TGTGCCAGCAGTGCGGGGGGAACTGAAGCTTTCTTT.

The chain couples TRBV19 to TRBJ2-7; 8 bases are shared with TRBD2. CDR1 LNHDA and CDR2 SQIVND come from the germline V gene (reference sequence). V lost 5 bases to trimming and J lost 0 bases; unmatched junction nucleotides: 6. The CDR3 extends over 15 amino acids. DNA for the CDR3: TGTGCCAGTAGTCCCCAGGCGGGGGGCTCCTACGAGCAGTACTTC. This encodes CASSPQAGGSYEQYF.

V is TRBV6-5 and J is TRBJ2-7, with a possible D match to TRBD1 (6 bases). The CDR3 has 13 residues. V was clipped by 6 bases and J by 6 bases, with 15 bases between them. Germline V gene lookup returns CDR1 MNHEY and CDR2 SVGAGI. CDR3 coding DNA: TGTGCCAGCAGGGAAGGGGGATCCGGCGAGCAGTACTTC. Protein: CASREGGSGEQYF.

The chain recombines TRBV30 with TRBJ1-4; D not certain. The length of the CDR3 is 14 residues. In germline, CDR1 is GTSNPN, CDR2 SVGIG (reference sequence). DNA of the CDR3: TGTGCGCAAAATGGGCCCGCAACTAATGAAAAACTGTTTTTT. Protein product: CAQNGPATNEKLFF.

The chain is built from TRBV19 and TRBJ2-5; 9 bases agree with TRBD2. With 4 bases clipped from V and 1 base from J, the junction kept 4 bases outside the gene matches. The CDR3 has 15 amino acids. In germline, CDR1 is LNHDA, CDR2 SQIVND (reference sequence). CDR3 sequence: CASSTSGVSQETQYF. The CDR3 bases are TGTGCCAGTAGTACTAGCGGGGTATCCCAAGAGACCCAGTACTTC. The full variable domain, with the rest looked up from reference TRBV19 and TRBJ2-5, is DGGITQSPKYLFRKEGQNVTLSCEQNLNHDAMYWYRQDPGQGLRLIYYSQIVNDFQKGDIAEGYSVSREKKESFPLTVTSAQKNPTAFYLCASSTSGVSQETQYFGPGTRLLVL.

This clone was recorded only once. The V and J genes are TRBV7-9 and TRBJ2-7; unclear D gene. Germline CDR1 is SEHNR and CDR2 is FQNEAQ (reference sequence). Trimming removed 1 base from V and 3 bases from J, with 7 bases in between. The CDR3 is 13 residues long. CDR3 in DNA: TGTGCCAGCAGCTTAGGCGGTTTCTACGAGCAGTACTTC. It yields the protein CASSLGGFYEQYF. Complete variable domain (other parts from reference TRBV7-9 and TRBJ2-7): DTGVSQNPRHKITKRGQNVTFRCDPISEHNRLYWYRQTLGQGPEFLTYFQNEAQLEKSRLLSDRFSAERPKGSFSTLEIQRTEQGDSAMYLCASSLGGFYEQYFGPGTRLTVT.

The chain recombines TRBV11-3 with TRBJ2-1; 8 bases fit TRBD2. V shed 1 base, J shed 3 bases, and the junction held 5 bases outside the gene matches. This CDR3 is 16 amino acids long. Germline assignment: CDR1 SGHNT and CDR2 YENEEA. The CDR3: CASSLGGSGIYNEQFF. In DNA, the CDR3 is TGTGCCAGCAGCTTAGGTGGTAGCGGGATCTACAATGAGCAGTTCTTC.

As DNA, the CDR3 is TGTGCCAGCACCAAGGGACAGGGATTAGGGGAGACCCAGTACTTC. As protein: CASTKGQGLGETQYF. This chain uses TRBV6-5 with TRBJ2-5, with 9 bases identical to TRBD1. The CDR3 is made up of 15 amino acids. Unmatched junction bases numbered 11, after V lost 7 bases and J lost 5 bases. Germline V gene data show CDR1 as MNHEY and CDR2 as SVGAGI.

The chain couples TRBV5-1 to TRBJ2-7, with 8 bases identical to TRBD2. The V segment lost 3 bases and the J segment 2 bases; nucleotides outside the gene matches: 7. CDR1 and CDR2 (germline): SGHRS, YFSETQ. CDR3 length: 15 residues. The CDR3 reads CASSWDPGRAYEQYF. CDR3 nucleotide sequence: TGCGCCAGCAGCTGGGACCCCGGGAGGGCCTACGAGCAGTACTTC.

The V and J genes are TRBV7-2 and TRBJ1-5, with 8 bases fitting TRBD1. Germline loops: CDR1 SGHTA, CDR2 FQGNSA. V gave up 4 bases and J gave up 4 bases; unmatched junction bases: 3. The CDR3 has 14 amino acids. The CDR3 loop is CASSSRQGNQPQHF. As DNA, the CDR3 is TGTGCCAGCAGCTCCCGACAGGGGAATCAGCCCCAGCATTTT.

The genes are TRBV6-1 and TRBJ1-1; 7 bases are a match to TRBD1. This CDR3 spans 13 amino acids. V was clipped by 6 bases and J by 4 bases; unmatched bases: 5. Germline V CDR1 and CDR2: MNHNS, SASEGT. The CDR3 nucleotides read TGTGCCAGCAGCCACAGGGGAGTCACTGAAGCTTTCTTT. Translated, it gives CASSHRGVTEAFF.

This chain links TRBV18 with TRBJ2-7; 9 nucleotides align to TRBD2. This CDR3 has 16 amino acids. Germline V gene data show CDR1 as KGHSH and CDR2 as LQKENI. V dropped 3 bases and J dropped 6; count of bases not matched to a gene: 12. The CDR3 sequence is CASSPGTMAGGREQYF. The CDR3 DNA is TGTGCCAGCTCACCGGGAACTATGGCGGGAGGGCGCGAGCAGTACTTC.

The rearrangement joins TRBV29-1 to TRBJ1-2; D remains unclear. Germline CDR1 is SQVTM and CDR2 is ANQGSEA. Trimming shortened V by 3 bases and J by 8 bases, and 7 bases separated the two germline ends. The CDR3 loop spans 10 amino acids. This CDR3 reads CSVEMGGYTF. Here the CDR3 DNA reads TGCAGCGTTGAGATGGGCGGCTACACCTTC. Looking up the rest from reference TRBV29-1 and TRBJ1-2 gives the full variable domain: SAVISQKPSRDICQRGTSLTIQCQVDSQVTMMFWYRQQPGQSLTLIATANQGSEATYESGFVIDKFPISRPNLTFSTLTVSNMSPEDSSIYLCSVEMGGYTFGSGTRLTVV.

In nucleotides, the CDR3 is TGTGCCAGCAGCTTCCTCGGGACAAACGGCGAAAAACTGTTTTTT. Its translation is CASSFLGTNGEKLFF. The chain joins TRBV7-2 to TRBJ1-4; perhaps TRBD1 as D (6 bases). Germline CDR1 reads SGHTA; CDR2 reads FQGNSA. This CDR3 has 15 amino acids. V lost 3 bases and J lost 8, with 16 bases in between.

The rearrangement links TRBV7-2 to TRBJ1-1, with D uncertain. Looked up from germline, CDR1 is SGHTA and CDR2 is FQGNSA. Trimming shortened V by 2 bases and J by 2 bases, and 9 bases separated the two germline ends. This CDR3 comprises 14 residues. CDR3 sequence: CASSLFLSNTEAFF. In DNA, the CDR3 is TGTGCCAGCAGCTTATTTCTTTCTAACACTGAAGCTTTCTTT.

This chain links TRBV5-4 with TRBJ2-2; 9 bases are shared with TRBD1. V shed 1 base, J shed 3 bases, and the junction held 4 bases outside the gene matches. The CDR3 spans 16 residues. Germline lookup yields CDR1 SGHNT and CDR2 YYREEE (reference sequence). Here the CDR3 reads CASSLYRTGDTGELFF. CDR3 nucleotides: TGTGCCAGCAGCTTGTATCGGACAGGGGACACCGGGGAGCTGTTTTTT. The full variable domain, in which reference TRBV5-4 and TRBJ2-2 provide the parts outside the CDR3, is ETGVTQSPTHLIKTRGQQVTLRCSSQSGHNTVSWYQQALGQGPQFIFQYYREEENGRGNFPPRFSGLQFPNYSSELNVNALELDDSALYLCASSLYRTGDTGELFFGEGSRLTVL.

The gene calls are TRBV28 and TRBJ1-1; D unresolved. Trimming took 5 bases from V and 3 from J, leaving 13 bases between them. The CDR3 consists of 14 residues. Germline CDR1 MDHEN, CDR2 SYDVKM. This CDR3 is CASSEGPGDTEAFF. DNA for the CDR3: TGTGCCAGCAGTGAAGGACCTGGGGACACTGAAGCTTTCTTT.

This clone was counted a single time. This chain uses TRBV19 with TRBJ2-5, with TRBD1 matching 7 bases. Germline trimming cut 4 bases from V and 2 bases from J; bases unmatched to any gene: 7. This CDR3 is built from 15 residues. Germline CDR1 and CDR2: LNHDA and SQIVND (reference sequence). Written as DNA, the CDR3 is TGTGCCAGTAGTAGCACCGGGACAGTACAAGAGACCCAGTACTTC. The encoded protein is CASSSTGTVQETQYF. The whole variable domain, remainder taken from reference TRBV19 and TRBJ2-5, is DGGITQSPKYLFRKEGQNVTLSCEQNLNHDAMYWYRQDPGQGLRLIYYSQIVNDFQKGDIAEGYSVSREKKESFPLTVTSAQKNPTAFYLCASSSTGTVQETQYFGPGTRLLVL.

In regard to this clone: Germline is not matched at one junction end, which may reflect a read error. The chain combines TRBV4-1 with TRBJ1-4; maybe TRBD1 (5 bases). Germline V gives CDR1 MGHRA, CDR2 YSYEKL. The CDR3 length is 16 residues. CDR3 sequence: CASSRGTGPTTEKLFF. CDR3 bases: TGCGCCAGCAGCCGGGGGACGGGCCCCACTACTGAAAAACTGTTTTTT.

This clone was seen a single time. The rearrangement links TRBV6-1 to TRBJ2-5; D perhaps matches TRBD2 (6 bases). The V end was cut by 5 bases, the J end by 5 bases, with 18 bases between. The CDR3 is 15 amino acids. CDR1 is MNHNS, CDR2 SASEGT, per germline. In nucleotides, the CDR3 is TGTGCCAGCAGTACCGATACGGGGGTCGATGAGACCCAGTACTTC. It is translated as CASSTDTGVDETQYF.